Described below is a single T cell receptor (beta chain) sequence and its context. Its antigen remains undetermined. Base quality data are lacking; no much larger clone is found one base away. This entry is derived from a study of STAT5B mutations in CD4+ large granular lymphocyte leukemia (dated by TCRdb to between 2022 and 2023). Broadly, across the study: Among healthy controls, the CDR3 'QG' motif was associated with a particular HLA allele. The TCRbeta repertoires of CD4+ T-cell large granular lymphocyte leukemia patients were compared with the TCRbeta repertoires of healthy blood donors. Flow cytometry on FACSCanto II or FACSVerse confirmed that purified fractions exceeded 95% purity among lymphocytes.

Points the paper makes about the study in general: The data were not HLA-matched, and the higher clonality in CD4+ T-LGLL than in CD8+ T-LGLL could be due to the relatively small sample size. CD4-sorted patient repertoires appeared more clonal than healthy CD4+ repertoires, and this difference persisted after removing the putative leukemic clones. Main leukemic clonotypes were private to each patient, although less than 30% of the main leukemic clonotypes were found at low frequency in the non-leukemic repertoires of other patients. Enrichment of TRBV06-family usage was observed among the top patient clones (8/27) relative to healthy controls (2/35).

V is cut by 1 base and J by 2 bases, and the space between the germline ends is 12 bases. From the cysteine up to the phenylalanine, the CDR3 has a length of 15 residues. Only CDR3 DNA is held: 45 bases, read in frame from base 1. The germline V gene gives CDR1 as SGHTA and CDR2 as FQGNSA. Healthy controls were some 34 blood donors whose buffy coats came from the Finnish Red Cross blood service. All TCR-sequenced material derived from peripheral blood: patient blood samples and healthy donor buffy coats. Peripheral blood mononuclear cells were isolated by Ficoll-Hypaque gradient centrifugation. CD4+ cells were magnetically purified from the buffy coats of healthy controls. Genomic DNA was extracted with the Gentra Puregene Cell and Tissue kit and quantified on a Qubit 2.0 fluorometer. TCRbeta rearrangements were sequenced from genomic DNA using the immunoSEQ assay at survey resolution. Concerning the study's data processing: In the TCR sequencing data, the lowest productive clonotype frequency that could be detected was 2.59 x 10-5. Only productive TCRbeta rearrangements, meaning sequences that were complete and in-frame, were kept for the analyses. The clonality of each sample was calculated as Simpson clonality in the immunoSEQ Analyzer version 3.0. Clones were grouped by frequency into very rare, small, medium, large (1-20%) or hyperexpanded (>20%) categories. Generation probabilities were estimated with OLGA 1.2.3, V-gene circos plots were made with VDJtools, specificities were searched in VDJdb, and CDR3 motifs were identified with GLIPH. Entries here come from immuneACCESS through TCRdb and include only in-frame sequences with V and J called. Some clones fail to appear in such tables; in the studies checked, an unresolved V gene covers under half of the shortfall, and the cause of the remainder is unknown. V and J calls and clone size follow that table, whereas D and trimming were derived from the DNA. The sample table contains about 34,000 clones; only one count was recorded for less than 85% of them. The ten top clones hold around 7% of the sample.

The V gene is TRBV7-2 and the J gene is TRBJ2-7; the D gene cannot be resolved beyond TRBD1 or TRBD2, each matching 5 bases. The source material was CD4+ T cells from blood buffy coats. The TCR sequence derives from a human donor in good health. The nucleotide sequence reads TGTGCCAGCAGCTTAGTCGGGACCCTTCCCTACGAGCAGTACTTC. This is translated as CASSLVGTLPYEQYF.